The rows below give T cell receptor beta chains drawn from one sample of a study of beta chain features in type 1 diabetes. Libraries were prepared by immunoSEQ multiplex PCR; TCRdb keeps only in-frame clonotypes and omits some of them. The sample lists under 300,000 clones, approximately 14% occurring once. Sequencing input: naive CD4+ T cells from blood. These receptors were obtained from a man aged 25 to 40 with type 1 diabetes. CDR3s include the opening cysteine and the closing phenylalanine or tryptophan.

j_call: TRBJ2-5
v_call: TRBV28
cdr3_aa: CASSPRGETQYF

j_call: TRBJ1-1
v_call: TRBV11-2
cdr3_aa: CASSFPTTVNTEAFF

j_call: TRBJ2-2
v_call: TRBV28
cdr3_aa: CASSSAAGFRMELFF

j_call: TRBJ2-3
v_call: TRBV5-6
cdr3_aa: CASSPGQGSDTQYF

j_call: TRBJ2-3
v_call: TRBV10-3
cdr3_aa: CAISEARQVTDTQYF

j_call: TRBJ2-5
v_call: TRBV30
cdr3_aa: CAWTTGAETQYF

j_call: TRBJ2-5
v_call: TRBV5-1
cdr3_aa: CASSISPGTGFTSGFQETQYF

j_call: TRBJ2-5
v_call: TRBV15
cdr3_aa: CATSRGSTSTAPGAQYF

j_call: TRBJ2-1
v_call: TRBV19
cdr3_aa: CASSIDALSAKQFF

j_call: TRBJ1-2
v_call: TRBV20-1
cdr3_aa: CSARDKNYTF

j_call: TRBJ1-5
v_call: TRBV7-9
cdr3_aa: CASSPFPSGSNQPQHF

j_call: TRBJ1-2
v_call: TRBV30
cdr3_aa: CAWSGQGAHYGYTF

j_call: TRBJ2-1
v_call: TRBV4-1
cdr3_aa: CASSPTSGALSSYNEQFF

j_call: TRBJ2-3
v_call: TRBV9
cdr3_aa: CASSPQGLAGGRDTQYF

j_call: TRBJ1-2
v_call: TRBV5-6
cdr3_aa: CASSFTSNYGYTF

j_call: TRBJ2-7
v_call: TRBV27
cdr3_aa: CASSRGLAYEQYF

j_call: TRBJ2-3
v_call: TRBV7-7
cdr3_aa: CASSQQGSATDTQYF

j_call: TRBJ1-1
v_call: TRBV5-1
cdr3_aa: CASSWDILNTEAFF

j_call: TRBJ1-2
v_call: TRBV5-1
cdr3_aa: CASSLGPQGSDGYTF

j_call: TRBJ1-5
v_call: TRBV12-5
cdr3_aa: CASGTRLNQPQHF

j_call: TRBJ2-2
v_call: TRBV6-5
cdr3_aa: CASSSGGAGTGELFF

j_call: TRBJ2-7
v_call: TRBV27
cdr3_aa: CASHPGGYVDEQYF

j_call: TRBJ2-3
v_call: TRBV14
cdr3_aa: CASSRGGGRWTDTQYF

j_call: TRBJ2-3
v_call: TRBV6-5
cdr3_aa: CASSYEGEAGTDTQYF

j_call: TRBJ2-5
v_call: TRBV10-2
cdr3_aa: CASSAGGTETQYF

j_call: TRBJ2-5
v_call: TRBV5-1
cdr3_aa: CASRAETGGGETQYF

j_call: TRBJ2-7
v_call: TRBV5-4
cdr3_aa: CASTPEVAGTYEQYF

j_call: TRBJ2-5
v_call: TRBV5-1
cdr3_aa: CASSLQETQYF

j_call: TRBJ1-1
v_call: TRBV29-1
cdr3_aa: CSVEGPGGRDTEAFF

j_call: TRBJ2-2
v_call: TRBV9
cdr3_aa: CASSVSGGRELFF

j_call: TRBJ1-4
v_call: TRBV7-9
cdr3_aa: CASSPGQPNEKLFF

j_call: TRBJ1-5
v_call: TRBV4-1
cdr3_aa: CASSPIWEGSSNQPQHF

j_call: TRBJ2-1
v_call: TRBV5-4
cdr3_aa: CASSTSSGSGYEQFF

j_call: TRBJ1-6
v_call: TRBV7-9
cdr3_aa: CASSSTGDNSPLHF

j_call: TRBJ2-2
v_call: TRBV30
cdr3_aa: CAWSFRQPGELFF

j_call: TRBJ2-5
v_call: TRBV6-1
cdr3_aa: CASSGSSGQETQYF

j_call: TRBJ2-7
v_call: TRBV18
cdr3_aa: CASSPVGQGLEQYF

j_call: TRBJ1-1
v_call: TRBV6-1
cdr3_aa: CASKIGQIEAFF

j_call: TRBJ2-7
v_call: TRBV7-9
cdr3_aa: CASSLGIAEEQYF

j_call: TRBJ1-2
v_call: TRBV6-1
cdr3_aa: CASSEATGTGYYGYTF

j_call: TRBJ2-7
v_call: TRBV11-2
cdr3_aa: CASSVDRAEQYF

j_call: TRBJ1-1
v_call: TRBV11-2
cdr3_aa: CASSSTGRNTEAFF

j_call: TRBJ2-3
v_call: TRBV5-1
cdr3_aa: CASSPRAGSDTQYF

j_call: TRBJ2-5
v_call: TRBV15
cdr3_aa: CATSLNNRRGGETQYF

j_call: TRBJ2-1
v_call: TRBV21-1
cdr3_aa: CASLGEQFF